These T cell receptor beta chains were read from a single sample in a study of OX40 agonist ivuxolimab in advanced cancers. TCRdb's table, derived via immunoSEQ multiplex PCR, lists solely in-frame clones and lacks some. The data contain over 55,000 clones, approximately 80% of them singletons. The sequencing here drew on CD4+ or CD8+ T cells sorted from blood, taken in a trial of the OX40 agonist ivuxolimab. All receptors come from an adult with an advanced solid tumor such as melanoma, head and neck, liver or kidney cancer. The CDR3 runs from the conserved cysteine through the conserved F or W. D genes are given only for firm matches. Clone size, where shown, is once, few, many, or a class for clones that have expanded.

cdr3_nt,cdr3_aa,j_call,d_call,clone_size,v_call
TGTGCCTGGGGGACAGGGGGGAATGAAAAACTGTTTTTT,CAWGTGGNEKLFF,TRBJ1-4,TRBD1,NA,TRBV30
TGTGCCAGCGGGGGCGGATCAAGGGAGACCCAGTACTTC,CASGGGSRETQYF,TRBJ2-5,NA,NA,TRBV19
TGTGCCAGCAGCTCGTACTCTGGGGCCAACGTCCTGACTTTC,CASSSYSGANVLTF,TRBJ2-6,NA,NA,TRBV7-2
TGTGCCATCAGTGGCGGGGGGGCCGGGAATGAGCAGTTCTTC,CAISGGGAGNEQFF,TRBJ2-1,TRBD2,NA,TRBV10-3
TGCGCCAGCAGCTTGTGGGGGGAGGACACTGAAGCTTTCTTT,CASSLWGEDTEAFF,TRBJ1-1,NA,NA,TRBV5-1
TGTGCCAGCTCACCACGGGGCCGGGGTGGTGGAACTGAAGCTTTCTTT,CASSPRGRGGGTEAFF,TRBJ1-1,NA,NA,TRBV18
TGTGCCAGCAGCTTAGGGGGGACAGGGTACCAAGAGACCCAGTACTTC,CASSLGGTGYQETQYF,TRBJ2-5,TRBD1,NA,TRBV7-2
TGTGCCAGCGGAATACCGACTAGCCCATACAATGAGCAGTTCTTC,CASGIPTSPYNEQFF,TRBJ2-1,TRBD2,NA,TRBV7-9
TGTGCCAGCGCAGGGGCCGCTCTCTCTGGAAACACCATATATTTT,CASAGAALSGNTIYF,TRBJ1-3,NA,NA,TRBV19
TGCGCCAGCAGCTTCACCCCACAGGGAGAAACTGAAGCTTTCTTT,CASSFTPQGETEAFF,TRBJ1-1,NA,NA,TRBV5-1
TGTGCCAGCAGTCCCAGGTCCGGGGGCGGCACAGATACGCAGTATTTT,CASSPRSGGGTDTQYF,TRBJ2-3,NA,NA,TRBV27
TGTGCCAGCAGTGAAGTGGGGGGAGGCGGTTACATTCAGTACTTC,CASSEVGGGGYIQYF,TRBJ2-4,NA,NA,TRBV6-1
TGTGCCTGGAGCCGGGGTTCCTACGAGCAGTACTTC,CAWSRGSYEQYF,TRBJ2-7,NA,NA,TRBV30
TGTGCCTGGAGTCAGGGGGCTCGCACTGAAGCTTTCTTT,CAWSQGARTEAFF,TRBJ1-1,TRBD1,NA,TRBV30
TGCGCCAGCAGGGGGGGCCCTGACTACAATGAGCAGTTCTTC,CASRGGPDYNEQFF,TRBJ2-1,NA,NA,TRBV5-1
TGTGCCAGCAGCATTAGCGGGGGGCACCTCTACAATGAGCAGTTCTTC,CASSISGGHLYNEQFF,TRBJ2-1,TRBD2,NA,TRBV5-4
TGTGCCAGTAGTATCTTCGGGACTGGAGCCGGGGAGCTGTTTTTT,CASSIFGTGAGELFF,TRBJ2-2,NA,NA,TRBV19
TGTGCCAGCAGCTCCAATGGGGGAGGGAGCACTGAAGCTTTCTTT,CASSSNGGGSTEAFF,TRBJ1-1,NA,once,TRBV7-9
TGTGCCAGCAGCTTGGCGGGTTCAGATACGCAGTATTTT,CASSLAGSDTQYF,TRBJ2-3,NA,few,TRBV5-6
TGTGCCAGCAGCCATTGGGGGCCGACTAGCACAGATACGCAGTATTTT,CASSHWGPTSTDTQYF,TRBJ2-3,NA,NA,TRBV5-6
TGTGCCTGGAGTGCCGGGACAGGGAACGGCTACACCTTC,CAWSAGTGNGYTF,TRBJ1-2,TRBD1,NA,TRBV30
TGTGCCAGCAGCCAACCCCCACAGGACGAGCAGTACTTC,CASSQPPQDEQYF,TRBJ2-7,NA,NA,TRBV7-2
TGTGCCAGCAGCCTTTACGGGAGGGCCCACGGGGAGCTGTTTTTT,CASSLYGRAHGELFF,TRBJ2-2,TRBD2,NA,TRBV7-2
TGTGCCAGCAGCTTAGTAAGGGACGCCGGCGAGCAGTTCTTC,CASSLVRDAGEQFF,TRBJ2-1,NA,NA,TRBV7-9
TGTGCCAGCAGTTTAATGTGGGCCCCCCGAAGGAGCACAGATACGCAGTATTTT,CASSLMWAPRRSTDTQYF,TRBJ2-3,NA,NA,TRBV28
TGTGCCAGCAGCCCAGGGGGCGGGGGGCACACCGGGGAGCTGTTTTTT,CASSPGGGGHTGELFF,TRBJ2-2,NA,NA,TRBV7-3
TGTGCCAGCACCTACTTGTCGGGAGTTGGGGAGACCCAGTACTTC,CASTYLSGVGETQYF,TRBJ2-5,NA,NA,TRBV7-8